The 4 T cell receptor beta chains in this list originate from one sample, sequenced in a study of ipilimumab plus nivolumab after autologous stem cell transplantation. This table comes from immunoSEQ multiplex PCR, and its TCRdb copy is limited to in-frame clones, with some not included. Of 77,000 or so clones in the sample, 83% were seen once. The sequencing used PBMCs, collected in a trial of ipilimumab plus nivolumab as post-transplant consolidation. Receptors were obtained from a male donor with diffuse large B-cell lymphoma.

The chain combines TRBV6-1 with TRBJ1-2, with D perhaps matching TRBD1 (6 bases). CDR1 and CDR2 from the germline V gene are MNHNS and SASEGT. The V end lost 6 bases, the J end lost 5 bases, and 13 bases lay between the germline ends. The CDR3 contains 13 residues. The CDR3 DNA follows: TGTGCCAGCAGCGGACAGTTCGATTATGGCTACACCTTC. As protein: CASSGQFDYGYTF.

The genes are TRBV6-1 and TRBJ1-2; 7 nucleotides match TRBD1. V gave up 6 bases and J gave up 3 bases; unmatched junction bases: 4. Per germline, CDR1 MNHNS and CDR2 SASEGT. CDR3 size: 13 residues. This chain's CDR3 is CASRGTAYYGYTF. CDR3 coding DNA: TGTGCCAGCAGGGGGACAGCTTACTATGGCTACACCTTC.

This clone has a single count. DNA of the CDR3: TGTGCCAGCAGTTACGCCGGCAGGGCTGGAAACACCATATATTTT. Translating it yields CASSYAGRAGNTIYF. The V call is TRBV6-5, the J call TRBJ1-3, with a tentative D call TRBD1 (5 bases). Between the trimmed V and J ends, which lost 2 bases and 2 bases, there was a span of 10 bases. The CDR3 contains 15 residues. Germline CDR1 and CDR2: MNHEY and SVGAGI.

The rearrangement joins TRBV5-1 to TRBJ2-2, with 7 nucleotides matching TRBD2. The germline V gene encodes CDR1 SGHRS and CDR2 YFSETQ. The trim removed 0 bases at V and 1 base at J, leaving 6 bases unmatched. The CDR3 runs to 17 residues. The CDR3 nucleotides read TGCGCCAGCAGCTTGGGCCCAGCGGGGAGGAACACCGGGGAGCTGTTTTTT. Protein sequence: CASSLGPAGRNTGELFF.